This T cell receptor beta chain was found in a study of T cell responses to AZD1222 COVID-19 vaccine (dated by TCRdb to about 2021). The study in broad terms: TCR sequencing covered some 250 trial participants: about 210 given two doses of AZD1222 and 26 given two doses of MenACWY control vaccine. Trial participants were enrolled by age into 18-55, 56-69 and 70-plus year subgroups, with around 150, 28 and 57 TCR-sequenced participants respectively.

The CDR3 spans 16 residues, from the cysteine through the phenylalanine. Just the 48-base CDR3 DNA is kept, in frame starting at base 1. In the germline V gene, CDR1 corresponds to KGHSH and CDR2 to LQKENI. Clipping removes 3 bases from V and 0 bases from J, with 2 as the unmatched junction base count. The CDR3 regions of human TCRbeta chains were analyzed by immunosequencing. Per the original workflow: Repertoire TCRs were matched against a reference library of SARS-CoV-2-specific TCRs generated with the MIRA antigen-specificity platform. Breadth was defined as the fraction of unique TCRs that were SARS-CoV-2-associated. Depth was defined as the fraction of total T cells that were SARS-CoV-2-associated. Using the MIRA data, each spike-specific TCR was mapped to the spike region that the TCR reacts to and placed in a CD4 or CD8 class. Log10-transformed breadth and depth values were compared by one-way ANOVA with Sidak's multiple comparisons tests. Not all clones reach the TCRdb copy of this immuneACCESS table, which keeps in-frame sequences only. Checked studies attribute under half of the gap to unresolved V genes and leave the rest unexplained. V, J and clone size reflect that table, while D and trimming were determined from the DNA. This sample gives roughly 150,000 clones in total; around 87% of them show up just once. Clones ranked in the top ten supply about 8.9% of the sample.

Findings and caveats that apply to the study as a whole: Conclusions about previously exposed vaccinees were limited because only six AZD1222 recipients were SARS-CoV-2 seropositive at baseline. The 56-69-year group was small, and its depth increase did not reach significance, likely because of low power. The whole spike protein was spanned by vaccine-associated CD4 TCRs, and dominant responses were seen in regions 160-218 and 743-854. Spike-specific TCR breadth and depth rose significantly after two AZD1222 doses compared with day 0 and with MenACWY recipients. Because no day 14 peak-response samples were available, the repertoires could be characterized only after the peak T cell response. Reportedly, close to half of the unique spike-specific TCRs recognized epitopes lying outside the regions that are mutated in the B.1.351 and B.1.1.7 variants. Most participants were white British and females outnumbered males, and the authors suggested that clonal diversity may have been underestimated.

The time point label of this sample denotes: about 28 days (+/-7) after the second vaccine dose. AZD1222 recipients with second doses at about 4 weeks or about 12 weeks were pooled, because spike-specific TCR depth and breadth did not differ between schedules. Vaccinee samples were obtained from the UK trials COV001 and COV002, which included a single-blind randomized controlled phase 2/3 trial of AZD1222 (ChAdOx1 nCoV-19) in healthy adults. Trial participant PBMC samples were collected at day 0 and day 28 after the second dose for TCRbeta chain sequencing. For this clone: This clone's antigen is unknown. No qualities accompany the bases; no much larger clone lies one base away.

The input for sequencing was peripheral blood, taken 28 days after the second AZD1222 dose. The sequence joins TRBV18 to TRBJ2-1; TRBD2 agrees with 10 junctional bases. The receptor was derived from an adult who received the AZD1222 COVID-19 vaccine. The sequenced DNA is TGTGCCAGCTCACCTAGCGGGGGGAGCTCCTACAATGAGCAGTTCTTC. Its product reads: CASSPSGGSSYNEQFF.